This T cell receptor (beta chain) was identified during a study of shared clonotypes between healthy human individuals. Study background: Every donor yielded three CD4 naive, three CD4 memory, two CD8 naive and one CD8 memory plate. Study-wide results and caveats: Sequencing of the sorted subsets was shown by rarefaction to be incomplete despite large depth. Clonotypes shared by all four donors outscored non-shared clonotypes in generation probability.

CD45RO-negative, CCR7-positively selected cells formed the naive CD8 fraction, excluding terminally differentiated effector memory CD45RA+ cells. A remark on this clone: Its cognate antigen is unknown.

Several immunoSEQ 96-well plates shared each subset's DNA, each plate a replicate. Assay: immunoSEQ multiplex PCR; the TCRdb copy retains only in-frame clones and omits some. The table has 2 million or so clones, roughly 95% seen once. The germline V and J ends were trimmed by 0 bases and 0 bases, with 8 bases remaining between them. Germline V lookup: CDR1 LGHNA, CDR2 YSLEER. CDR3 size: 15 residues. The sample consisted of naive CD8+ T cells sorted from blood. V usage is TRBV4-3 and J usage is TRBJ1-1; D possibly corresponds to TRBD1 (6 bases). This TCR was recovered from a man aged 18 to 30 in good health. This chain's CDR3 is CASSQERDMNTEAFF. The CDR3 DNA sequence: TGCGCCAGCAGCCAAGAAAGGGACATGAACACTGAAGCTTTCTTT.